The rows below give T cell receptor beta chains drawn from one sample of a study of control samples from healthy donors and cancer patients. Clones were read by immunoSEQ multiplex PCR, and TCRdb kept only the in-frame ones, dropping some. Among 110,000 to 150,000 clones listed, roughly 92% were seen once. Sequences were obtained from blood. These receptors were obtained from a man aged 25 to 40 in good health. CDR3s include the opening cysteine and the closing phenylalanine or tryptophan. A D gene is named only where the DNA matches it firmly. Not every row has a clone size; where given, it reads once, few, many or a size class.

CDR3aa: CASSPRIGGDNEQFF
CDR3nt: TGTGCCAGCTCACCTCGGATAGGGGGAGACAATGAGCAGTTCTTC
d_gene: NA
j_gene: TRBJ2-1
abundance: NA
v_gene: TRBV18
len: 15

CDR3aa: CASSQVVTTDTQYF
CDR3nt: TGCGCCAGCAGCCAAGTGGTCACCACAGATACGCAGTATTTT
d_gene: NA
j_gene: TRBJ2-3
abundance: NA
v_gene: TRBV4-1
len: 14

CDR3aa: CASGANRPPSGREFTGELFF
CDR3nt: TGTGCTAGTGGTGCAAACCGCCCTCCTAGCGGAAGAGAGTTCACCGGGGAGCTGTTTTTT
d_gene: TRBD2
j_gene: TRBJ2-2
abundance: NA
v_gene: TRBV12-5
len: 20

CDR3aa: CASSYGGGSYEQYF
CDR3nt: TGTGCCAGCAGTTACGGGGGCGGCTCCTACGAGCAGTACTTC
d_gene: NA
j_gene: TRBJ2-7
abundance: NA
v_gene: TRBV6-5
len: 14

CDR3aa: CASSPKRSHRGDIQYF
CDR3nt: TGTGCCAGCTCACCAAAACGATCCCACAGGGGTGACATTCAGTACTTC
d_gene: TRBD1
j_gene: TRBJ2-4
abundance: NA
v_gene: TRBV18
len: 16

CDR3aa: CATSDRNEQFF
CDR3nt: TGTGCCACCAGTGACCGGAATGAGCAGTTCTTC
d_gene: NA
j_gene: TRBJ2-1
abundance: NA
v_gene: TRBV24-1
len: 11

CDR3aa: CASSQDVQGGNSGANVLTF
CDR3nt: TGTGCCAGCAGCCAAGACGTCCAGGGGGGGAACTCTGGGGCCAACGTCCTGACTTTC
d_gene: NA
j_gene: TRBJ2-6
abundance: NA
v_gene: TRBV3-1/TRBV3-2
len: 19

CDR3aa: CASIPGREAGNTIYF
CDR3nt: TGTGCCAGTATCCCGGGACGCGAAGCTGGAAACACCATATATTTT
d_gene: NA
j_gene: TRBJ1-3
abundance: few
v_gene: TRBV19
len: 15

CDR3aa: CASSSHLTRANYGYTF
CDR3nt: TGTGCCAGCAGCTCCCACCTCACCCGAGCTAACTATGGCTACACCTTC
d_gene: NA
j_gene: TRBJ1-2
abundance: NA
v_gene: TRBV11-3
len: 16

CDR3aa: CASSSDRAWEQYF
CDR3nt: TGTGCCAGCAGCTCGGACAGGGCGTGGGAGCAGTACTTC
d_gene: TRBD1
j_gene: TRBJ2-7
abundance: NA
v_gene: TRBV25-1
len: 13

CDR3aa: CASSERDREVYEQYF
CDR3nt: TGTGCCAGCAGTGAAAGGGACAGGGAGGTTTACGAGCAGTACTTC
d_gene: TRBD1
j_gene: TRBJ2-7
abundance: NA
v_gene: TRBV2
len: 15

CDR3aa: CAISEQGVAGNTIYF
CDR3nt: TGTGCCATCAGTGAACAGGGAGTTGCTGGAAACACCATATATTTT
d_gene: NA
j_gene: TRBJ1-3
abundance: NA
v_gene: TRBV10-3
len: 15

CDR3aa: CASSNVGALSNQPQHF
CDR3nt: TGTGCCAGCAGTAATGTGGGTGCGTTAAGCAATCAGCCCCAGCATTTT
d_gene: NA
j_gene: TRBJ1-5
abundance: NA
v_gene: TRBV6-6
len: 16

CDR3aa: CASSESTDTQYF
CDR3nt: TGTGCCAGCAGTGAAAGCACAGATACGCAGTATTTT
d_gene: NA
j_gene: TRBJ2-3
abundance: NA
v_gene: TRBV2
len: 12

CDR3aa: CASSRGTANYGYTF
CDR3nt: TGTGCCAGCAGCCGAGGGACAGCTAACTATGGCTACACCTTC
d_gene: TRBD1
j_gene: TRBJ1-2
abundance: once
v_gene: TRBV28
len: 14

CDR3aa: CASSYGLAGGLDTQYF
CDR3nt: TGTGCCAGCAGTTACGGACTAGCGGGAGGGCTCGATACGCAGTATTTT
d_gene: TRBD2
j_gene: TRBJ2-3
abundance: once
v_gene: TRBV6-2/TRBV6-3
len: 16

CDR3aa: CASSEGTGGYGYTF
CDR3nt: TGTGCCAGCAGTGAAGGGACAGGAGGATATGGCTACACCTTC
d_gene: TRBD1
j_gene: TRBJ1-2
abundance: NA
v_gene: TRBV2
len: 14

CDR3aa: CASSLDFGLVHEQFF
CDR3nt: TGTGCCAGCAGCTTAGATTTCGGGCTAGTCCATGAGCAGTTCTTC
d_gene: NA
j_gene: TRBJ2-1
abundance: NA
v_gene: TRBV11-3
len: 15

CDR3aa: CASSLGTGGGTEAFF
CDR3nt: TGCGCCAGCAGCCTCGGGACAGGGGGTGGCACTGAAGCTTTCTTT
d_gene: TRBD1
j_gene: TRBJ1-1
abundance: NA
v_gene: TRBV5-1
len: 15

CDR3aa: CASSSTFGGGPLHF
CDR3nt: TGTGCCAGCAGCTCCACCTTCGGGGGGGGGCCCCTCCACTTT
d_gene: NA
j_gene: TRBJ1-6
abundance: NA
v_gene: TRBV7-8
len: 14

CDR3aa: CASSETEFQGFYEQYF
CDR3nt: TGTGCCAGCAGTGAAACGGAGTTCCAGGGCTTTTACGAGCAGTACTTC
d_gene: NA
j_gene: TRBJ2-7
abundance: NA
v_gene: TRBV2
len: 16

CDR3aa: CSVWGSRKANYGYTF
CDR3nt: TGCAGCGTTTGGGGGTCCCGTAAAGCTAACTATGGCTACACCTTC
d_gene: NA
j_gene: TRBJ1-2
abundance: NA
v_gene: TRBV29-1
len: 15

CDR3aa: CASRTSDNYGYTF
CDR3nt: TGTGCCAGCAGGACCTCAGATAACTATGGCTACACCTTC
d_gene: NA
j_gene: TRBJ1-2
abundance: NA
v_gene: TRBV6-5
len: 13

CDR3aa: CASSLLTSGTIHSGANVLTF
CDR3nt: TGTGCCAGCAGCTTATTAACTTCCGGGACTATACACTCTGGGGCCAACGTCCTGACTTTC
d_gene: TRBD2
j_gene: TRBJ2-6
abundance: few
v_gene: TRBV13
len: 20

CDR3aa: CASSPPVTSGTLSTDTQYF
CDR3nt: TGTGCCAGCTCACCGCCTGTCACTAGCGGAACGCTAAGCACAGATACGCAGTATTTT
d_gene: TRBD2
j_gene: TRBJ2-3
abundance: NA
v_gene: TRBV18
len: 19

CDR3aa: CASSEGSGGSETQYF
CDR3nt: TGTGCCAGCAGTGAGGGTTCCGGGGGAAGCGAGACCCAGTACTTC
d_gene: NA
j_gene: TRBJ2-5
abundance: NA
v_gene: TRBV6-4
len: 15

CDR3aa: CASSPPPGRTYNEQFF
CDR3nt: TGTGCCAGCAGCCCCCCACCGGGACGGACTTACAATGAGCAGTTCTTC
d_gene: NA
j_gene: TRBJ2-1
abundance: once
v_gene: TRBV5-8
len: 16

CDR3aa: CAISEMETQYF
CDR3nt: TGTGCCATCAGTGAAATGGAGACCCAGTACTTC
d_gene: NA
j_gene: TRBJ2-5
abundance: NA
v_gene: TRBV10-3
len: 11

CDR3aa: CAFQRDRVGPEAFF
CDR3nt: TGTGCCTTCCAACGTGACAGGGTAGGGCCTGAAGCTTTCTTT
d_gene: TRBD1
j_gene: TRBJ1-1
abundance: few
v_gene: TRBV30
len: 14

CDR3aa: CASSFPGANVLTF
CDR3nt: TGTGCCAGCAGCTTCCCTGGGGCCAACGTCCTGACTTTC
d_gene: NA
j_gene: TRBJ2-6
abundance: NA
v_gene: TRBV7-9
len: 13

CDR3aa: CASSIDLRSNQPQHF
CDR3nt: TGTGCCAGTAGTATAGATCTCAGGAGCAATCAGCCCCAGCATTTT
d_gene: NA
j_gene: TRBJ1-5
abundance: once
v_gene: TRBV19
len: 15

CDR3aa: CASSLGLAGGELFF
CDR3nt: TGTGCCAGCAGCCTAGGACTAGCGGGCGGGGAGCTGTTTTTT
d_gene: TRBD2
j_gene: TRBJ2-2
abundance: NA
v_gene: TRBV3-1/TRBV3-2
len: 14

CDR3aa: CASSGTGATNEKLFF
CDR3nt: TGTGCCAGCAGCGGAACAGGAGCGACTAATGAAAAACTGTTTTTT
d_gene: NA
j_gene: TRBJ1-4
abundance: NA
v_gene: TRBV9
len: 15

CDR3aa: CASTRPLGRTSYNEQFF
CDR3nt: TGTGCCAGCACCCGACCCCTCGGGAGGACCTCCTACAATGAGCAGTTCTTC
d_gene: TRBD2
j_gene: TRBJ2-1
abundance: NA
v_gene: TRBV28
len: 17

CDR3aa: CASSHLNQPQHF
CDR3nt: TGTGCCAGCAGCCATCTAAATCAGCCCCAGCATTTT
d_gene: NA
j_gene: TRBJ1-5
abundance: NA
v_gene: TRBV3-1/TRBV3-2
len: 12

CDR3aa: CASRNRDTSNQPQHF
CDR3nt: TGTGCCAGTAGAAACAGGGACACTAGCAATCAGCCCCAGCATTTT
d_gene: NA
j_gene: TRBJ1-5
abundance: NA
v_gene: TRBV19
len: 15

CDR3aa: CASSPPRSSYNEQFF
CDR3nt: TGTGCCAGCTCACCACCAAGAAGCTCCTACAATGAGCAGTTCTTC
d_gene: NA
j_gene: TRBJ2-1
abundance: NA
v_gene: TRBV18
len: 15

CDR3aa: CASSYLGIGTPFNEQFF
CDR3nt: TGTGCCAGCAGCTACCTTGGGATCGGGACTCCATTCAATGAGCAGTTCTTC
d_gene: NA
j_gene: TRBJ2-1
abundance: NA
v_gene: TRBV4-2
len: 17